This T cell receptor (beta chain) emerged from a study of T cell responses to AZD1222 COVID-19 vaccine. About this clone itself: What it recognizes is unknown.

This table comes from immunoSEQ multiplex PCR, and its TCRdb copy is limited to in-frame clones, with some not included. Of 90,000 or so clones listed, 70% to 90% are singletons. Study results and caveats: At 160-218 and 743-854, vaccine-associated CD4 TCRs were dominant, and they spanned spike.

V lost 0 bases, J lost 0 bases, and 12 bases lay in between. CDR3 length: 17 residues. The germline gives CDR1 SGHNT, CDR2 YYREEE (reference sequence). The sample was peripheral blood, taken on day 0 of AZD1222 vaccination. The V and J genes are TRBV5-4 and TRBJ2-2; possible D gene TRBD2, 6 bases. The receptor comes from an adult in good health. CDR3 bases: TGTGCCAGCAGCTTGGCCGGGACTTCGACGAACACCGGGGAGCTGTTTTTT. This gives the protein CASSLAGTSTNTGELFF.